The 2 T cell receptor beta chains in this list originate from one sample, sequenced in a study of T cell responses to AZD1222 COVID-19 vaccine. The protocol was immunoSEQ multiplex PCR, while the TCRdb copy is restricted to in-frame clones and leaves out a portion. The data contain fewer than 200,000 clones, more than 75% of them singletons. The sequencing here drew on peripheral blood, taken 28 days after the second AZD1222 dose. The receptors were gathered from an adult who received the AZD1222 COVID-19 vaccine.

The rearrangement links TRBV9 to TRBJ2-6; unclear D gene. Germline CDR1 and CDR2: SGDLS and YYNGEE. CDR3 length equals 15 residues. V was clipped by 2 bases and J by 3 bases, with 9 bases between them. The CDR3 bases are TGTGCCAGCAGCGTTAGGGTATATGGGGCCAACGTCCTGACTTTC. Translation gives CASSVRVYGANVLTF.

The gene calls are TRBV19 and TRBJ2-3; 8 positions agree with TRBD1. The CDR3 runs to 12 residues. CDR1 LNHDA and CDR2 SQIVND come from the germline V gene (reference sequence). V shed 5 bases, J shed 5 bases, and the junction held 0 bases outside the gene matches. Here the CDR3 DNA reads TGTGCCAGTAGTGGACAGGGAGATACGCAGTATTTT. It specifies CASSGQGDTQYF. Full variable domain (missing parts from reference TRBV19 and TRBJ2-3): DGGITQSPKYLFRKEGQNVTLSCEQNLNHDAMYWYRQDPGQGLRLIYYSQIVNDFQKGDIAEGYSVSREKKESFPLTVTSAQKNPTAFYLCASSGQGDTQYFGPGTRLTVL.